Sequencing of this TCR beta chain was carried out in a study of blood T cell repertoires in COVID-19 (dated by TCRdb to the early 2020s). Concerning the study at large: Collaborator samples came from the United States, Italy and Spain and covered acute and convalescent phases of COVID-19. The samples were drawn from two sources: the first 160 participants of the ongoing ImmuneRACE study, and 1,254 subjects contributed by 6 global collaborators. The dataset comprised deeply sampled blood TCRbeta repertoires from subjects exposed to, actively infected with, or recovered from COVID-19. The material from the prospective study consisted of cDNA or gDNA derived from T cells, B-cell-depleted T cells, or PBMCs. Where available, HLA class I and class II types were taken from metadata supplied by the sample provider and were not determined by assay-based typing. The sample metadata nearly always contained a de-identified subject ID, COVID-19 status, age in years and sex. A freely available public database, intended as a resource for researchers studying the immune response to SARS-CoV-2, is where the repertoires were released. General conclusions and limits of the study: Clinical and demographic metadata were provided uncurated, with the amount varying by source and participant.

The collaborating institutions used their own protocols to collect whole blood in K2EDTA tubes. For TCRbeta analysis, collaborators shipped samples in one of three forms: frozen whole blood, isolated PBMCs, or DNA extracted from either of those sample types. The immunoSEQ Assay, a bias-controlled multiplex PCR, was used to amplify TCRbeta CDR3 regions from genomic DNA. The original methods were these. Nucleated cell counts per sample were estimated from amplification of reference gene primers within the assay. Sequence reads were collapsed and filtered to measure the absolute abundance of every unique TCRbeta CDR3 rearrangement. For each sample, productive Simpson clonality was calculated as the square root of Simpson's diversity index over productive rearrangements. TCRdb mirrors the immuneACCESS table, restricted to in-frame sequences. Some clones are absent from its copies; in checked studies, under half trace to an unresolved V gene, and the reason for the others is unknown. V and J calls and clone size are as listed in that table; D and trimming were resolved from the DNA. The sample has roughly 100,000 clones on record, about 87% of them singletons. The ten largest clones add up to around 13% of the sample.

There are a few counts of this clone. No cognate antigen has been identified for it. No much larger clonotype is one base removed from it; base qualities were not supplied. From the cysteine up to the phenylalanine, the CDR3 has a length of 15 residues. Solely the CDR3 DNA is kept, with 45 bases framed from the first base. CDR1 is given as KGHDR and CDR2 as SFDVKD, both from the germline V gene. Unmatched junction bases come to 5, with V trimmed by 4 bases and J by 3 bases. Sequencing used peripheral blood. In this chain, TRBV24-1 is recombined with TRBJ2-5, and TRBD1 aligns with 9 junction nucleotides. This TCR was sampled from a human donor in a cohort sampled during active or convalescent COVID-19. The CDR3 loop reads CATSEGGQGKETQYF. In nucleotide form, the sequence is TGTGCCACCAGTGAGGGGGGACAGGGTAAAGAGACCCAGTACTTC.